Presented here are 21 T cell receptor beta chains from one specimen sequenced in a study of T cells after yellow fever vaccination. TCRdb re-called the 5' RACE reads with MiXCR, one entry per CDR3 protein. Of a few hundred thousand distinct CDR3 sequences detected, about a sixth appear once; the ten largest clones hold roughly 17%. The sequencing here drew on PBMCs, taken 5 to 6 days after the first yellow fever vaccination. Every receptor here comes from a man between 18 and 35 years old who received the YFV17D yellow fever vaccine.

The sample holds a few counts of this clonotype. This chain links TRBV2 with TRBJ1-1, with D unresolved. The germline V gene encodes CDR1 SNHLY and CDR2 FYNNEI. The CDR3 runs to 11 residues. V lost 7 bases to trimming and J lost 3 bases, with 6 bases between them. CDR3 protein: CASNGHTEAFF. The CDR3 region has the DNA TGTGCCAGCAACGGACACACTGAAGCTTTCTTT.

The chain employs TRBV29-1 and TRBJ2-1; TRBD2 is a possible D gene (5 bases). The CDR3 sequence is 12 residues long. The germline CDR1 and CDR2 sequences are SQVTM and ANQGSEA. The ends were cut back, 3 bases at V and 9 bases at J, with 12 bases in the middle. The CDR3 here is CSVEYGVGEQFF. CDR3 bases: TGCAGCGTTGAGTACGGGGTGGGTGAGCAGTTCTTC.

This clonotype was detected only a few times. The rearrangement uses TRBV6-2 or TRBV6-3 and TRBJ2-1; 9 positions agree with TRBD1. Trimming cost V 6 bases and J 7 bases; bases outside gene matches: 10. This CDR3 spans 15 amino acids. The V gene's germline CDR1 is MNHEY and CDR2 SVGEGT. The CDR3 protein is CASSTGTGSLNEQFF. Here the CDR3 DNA reads TGTGCCAGCAGCACCGGGACAGGGAGTTTAAATGAGCAGTTCTTC.

This clonotype has only one observation. One base away lies a much larger clone, so this may be a sequencing read error. The chain has TRBV12-3 or TRBV12-4 and TRBJ2-1; no clear D. The CDR3 loop spans 14 amino acids. CDR3 loop: CASSWPGQNNELFF. The CDR3, as DNA: TGTGCCAGCAGTTGGCCGGGCCAAAACAATGAGCTGTTCTTC.

The chain has TRBV3-1 and TRBJ2-1, with 7 positions matching TRBD2. The germline V gene has CDR1 LGHDT and CDR2 YNNKEL (reference sequence). The V gene end was trimmed by 1 base and the J gene end by 12 bases; junction bases not matched to a gene: 9. The CDR3 is made up of 14 amino acids. CDR3 loop: CASSQAGGTRGQFF. The DNA for the CDR3 is TGTGCCAGCAGCCAAGCGGGAGGCACGCGAGGGCAGTTCTTC.

The chain employs TRBV5-1 and TRBJ2-2, with 9 bases fitting TRBD1. Germline CDR1 SGHRS, CDR2 YFSETQ. Germline trimming cut 2 bases from V and 4 bases from J; bases unmatched to any gene: 6. This CDR3 has 16 amino acids. The CDR3 spells CASSFTGGEGTGELFF. CDR3 DNA sequence: TGCGCCAGCAGCTTTACAGGGGGCGAAGGCACCGGGGAGCTGTTTTTT.

This chain connects TRBV7-2 to TRBJ2-2; 12 nucleotides match TRBD2. The V gene's germline CDR1 is SGHTA and CDR2 FQGNSA. The CDR3 consists of 16 residues. Trimming cost V 6 bases and J 4 bases; bases outside gene matches: 6. CDR3 sequence: CASRLAGGQGTGELFF. DNA for the CDR3: TGTGCCAGCAGGCTAGCGGGGGGGCAGGGCACCGGGGAGCTGTTTTTT.

The chain has TRBV20-1 and TRBJ2-3; 10 bases fit TRBD2. The CDR3 sequence is 16 residues long. Germline V lookup: CDR1 DFQATT, CDR2 SNEGSKA (reference sequence). V lost 3 bases and J lost 3; bases outside the gene matches: 9. The CDR3 protein is CSARAASGGRTDTQYF. The CDR3 DNA sequence: TGCAGTGCTAGGGCCGCTAGCGGGGGTCGGACAGATACGCAGTATTTT.

The rearrangement links TRBV6-2 or TRBV6-3 to TRBJ2-3; D is unclear. The CDR3 contains 11 residues. The V gene lost 2 bases and the J gene lost 8 bases, with 5 bases spanning the gap. Looked up from germline, CDR1 is MNHEY and CDR2 is SVGEGT. The CDR3 sequence: CASSYPGTQYF. The CDR3 DNA is TGTGCCAGCAGTTACCCCGGTACGCAGTATTTT.

The chain links TRBV5-8 to TRBJ2-5; 9 bases fit TRBD1. V gave up 0 bases and J gave up 5 bases; unmatched junction bases: 2. The CDR3 runs to 14 residues. The germline gives CDR1 SGHTS, CDR2 YDEGEE. The CDR3 nucleotides are TGTGCCAGCAGCTTGGACGGACAGGGGGAGACCCAGTACTTC. Its protein product is CASSLDGQGETQYF.

This clonotype was observed at least ten times. The rearrangement joins TRBV7-9 to TRBJ1-2; TRBD1 is a possible D gene (5 bases). Germline loops: CDR1 SEHNR, CDR2 FQNEAQ (reference sequence). CDR3 size: 14 residues. V was cut by 1 base and J by 5 bases, with 11 bases left in between. This CDR3 reads CASSLGQGGYGYTF. The DNA for the CDR3 is TGTGCCAGCAGCTTAGGGCAGGGCGGATATGGCTACACCTTC. The entire variable domain, with the rest obtained from reference TRBV7-9 and TRBJ1-2, is as follows: DTGVSQNPRHKITKRGQNVTFRCDPISEHNRLYWYRQTLGQGPEFLTYFQNEAQLEKSRLLSDRFSAERPKGSFSTLEIQRTEQGDSAMYLCASSLGQGGYGYTFGSGTRLTVV.

This clonotype was seen only a few times. The chain links TRBV12-5 to TRBJ2-5, with D unclear. V was cut by 5 bases and J by 4 bases, with 17 bases left in between. The CDR3 is 15 residues long. The germline V gene has CDR1 LGHNT and CDR2 FRNRAP. CDR3 in DNA: TGTGCTAGTGGTCCCCCAGATTCGCATTCAGAGACCCAGTACTTC. Encoded protein: CASGPPDSHSETQYF.

This clonotype was picked up many times. The chain employs TRBV2 and TRBJ2-3; no definite D call. V was pared by 3 bases and J by 0 bases, with 4 bases between. The germline gives CDR1 SNHLY, CDR2 FYNNEI. The CDR3 is 13 residues long. For the CDR3, the DNA is TGTGCCAGCAGTGAGGTCAGCACAGATACGCAGTATTTT. It is translated as CASSEVSTDTQYF.

This clonotype occurred a few times. The chain is built from TRBV5-1 and TRBJ1-1, with D uncertain. The CDR3 runs to 13 residues. CDR1 and CDR2 (germline): SGHRS, YFSETQ. V shed 3 bases and J shed 6 bases, with 12 bases lying between them. The CDR3 nucleotides are TGCGCCAGCAGCTCCAACGAACGGGCTGAAGCTTTCTTT. It yields the protein CASSSNERAEAFF.

The rearrangement uses TRBV27 and TRBJ2-7, with D perhaps TRBD2 (7 bases). V was clipped by 5 bases and J by 0 bases, with 17 bases between them. The CDR3 is made up of 16 amino acids. Germline lookup yields CDR1 MNHEY and CDR2 SMNVEV (reference sequence). The CDR3 here is CASSQPGGPGSYEQYV. The CDR3 bases are TGTGCCAGCAGTCAACCCGGGGGGCCGGGCTCCTACGAGCAGTACGTC.

The V gene is TRBV18, the J gene TRBJ2-4; TRBD2 matches at 8 bases. Germline CDR1 KGHSH, CDR2 LQKENI. This CDR3 is built from 15 residues. Losses at the gene ends were 3 bases for V and 6 bases for J; bases not matched to a gene: 7. In DNA, the CDR3 is TGTGCCAGCTCACCTGAGCGGGAGAGGCCAAACATTCAGTACTTC. It translates to CASSPERERPNIQYF.

J is TRBJ2-2 and V is TRBV24-1; D unclear. Germline V gives CDR1 KGHDR, CDR2 SFDVKD. The CDR3 extends over 13 amino acids. V was trimmed by 9 bases and J by 1 base, leaving 8 bases between them. The CDR3 sequence is CATSAVNTGELFF. The CDR3 nucleotides are TGTGCCACCTCGGCAGTGAACACCGGGGAGCTGTTTTTT.

The rearrangement links TRBV29-1 to TRBJ2-5; 10 bases align to TRBD2. Trimming removed 3 bases from V and 5 bases from J; junction bases left unmatched: 6. Germline-derived CDR1 and CDR2 are SQVTM and ANQGSEA. The CDR3 has 14 residues. The CDR3 region is CSVEASGGHETQYF. DNA for the CDR3: TGCAGCGTTGAGGCTAGCGGGGGCCACGAGACCCAGTACTTC.

V and J are TRBV7-9 and TRBJ2-1; D uncertain. Trimming cost V 2 bases and J 9 bases, with 8 bases left between them. The CDR3 is 12 residues long. The germline CDR1 and CDR2 sequences are SEHNR and FQNEAQ (reference sequence). The CDR3 protein is CASSLMAGEQFF. For the CDR3, the DNA is TGTGCCAGCAGCTTAATGGCTGGTGAGCAGTTCTTC.

J is TRBJ1-6 and V is TRBV4-1, with D perhaps matching TRBD1 (5 bases). The CDR3 extends over 17 amino acids. CDR1 and CDR2 from the germline V gene are MGHRA and YSYEKL. Trimming left V 4 bases short and J 5 bases short, with 18 bases between. The CDR3 DNA reads as TGCGCCAGCAGCCGCCAAAGCCACCAAGGGGATAATTCACCCCTCCACTTT. Its translation: CASSRQSHQGDNSPLHF.

The table lists this clonotype with a few counts. This chain links TRBV4-1 with TRBJ1-6; D gene ambiguous. V lost 0 bases to trimming and J lost 4 bases, with 10 bases between them. The CDR3 has 16 amino acids. Looked up from germline, CDR1 is MGHRA and CDR2 is YSYEKL. The CDR3: CASSQDLGFYNSPLHF. The CDR3 DNA sequence: TGCGCCAGCAGCCAAGATCTCGGCTTTTATAATTCACCCCTCCACTTT.